These 17 T cell receptor beta chains came from one sample sequenced in a study of blood T cell repertoires in COVID-19. Clones were sequenced by immunoSEQ multiplex PCR, and TCRdb holds only the in-frame ones, with some missing. The sample lists about 150,000 clones, around four fifths occurring once. What was sequenced was PBMCs or T cells enriched from blood (not recorded which). The source of these receptors is a man aged 45-65 years who had recovered from COVID-19.

The chain recombines TRBV18 with TRBJ2-5; no reliable D call. Trimming cost V 9 bases and J 0 bases, with 5 bases left between them. The CDR3 consists of 11 residues. Germline V lookup: CDR1 KGHSH, CDR2 LQKENI. The CDR3 region is CASSYQETQYF. CDR3 coding DNA: TGTGCCAGTTCGTACCAAGAGACCCAGTACTTC.

This clone was observed once. The gene calls are TRBV5-6 and TRBJ1-1, with 11 bases fitting TRBD1. The CDR3 has 14 residues. V dropped 4 bases and J dropped 5; count of bases not matched to a gene: 4. CDR1 and CDR2 (germline): SGHDT, YYEEEE. The CDR3 loop is CASSPRDRGTEAFF. In DNA form, the CDR3 reads TGTGCCAGCAGCCCCCGGGACAGGGGGACTGAAGCTTTCTTT.

The chain carries TRBV5-1 and TRBJ1-2; 9 positions agree with TRBD1. CDR1 and CDR2 from the germline V gene are SGHRS and YFSETQ. Unmatched junction bases numbered 10, after V lost 0 bases and J lost 4 bases. This CDR3 spans 17 amino acids. The CDR3 here is CASSLEGQGILSYGYTF. Written as DNA, the CDR3 is TGCGCCAGCAGCTTGGAGGGACAGGGAATTCTTTCCTATGGCTACACCTTC.

The chain carries TRBV4-1 and TRBJ2-7, with D possibly TRBD1 on 6 matching bases. Germline V gene data show CDR1 as MGHRA and CDR2 as YSYEKL. CDR3 length: 16 residues. Between the trimmed V and J ends, which lost 0 bases and 0 bases, there was a span of 12 bases. DNA for the CDR3: TGCGCCAGCAGCCAAGATCCAGGGGTCGGCTCCTACGAGCAGTACTTC. Its translation is CASSQDPGVGSYEQYF.

This clone was counted between two and nine times. V and J are TRBV5-1 and TRBJ1-1; 7 nucleotides line up with TRBD1. The CDR3 totals 13 residues. Germline values: CDR1 SGHRS, CDR2 YFSETQ. Germline trimming cut 4 bases from V and 4 bases from J; bases unmatched to any gene: 4. The CDR3 DNA sequence: TGCGCCAGCAGCGACAGGGTACTCACTGAAGCTTTCTTT. Translated, it gives CASSDRVLTEAFF.

The gene calls are TRBV27 and TRBJ1-1; TRBD1 matches 10 bases. Losses at the gene ends were 5 bases for V and 5 bases for J; bases not matched to a gene: 8. Germline CDR1 reads MNHEY; CDR2 reads SMNVEV (reference sequence). The CDR3 runs to 15 residues. Here the CDR3 reads CASSPKTGGKTEAFF. CDR3 DNA sequence: TGTGCCAGCAGTCCCAAGACAGGGGGCAAAACTGAAGCTTTCTTT.

The chain employs TRBV7-4 and TRBJ1-4, with TRBD1 matching over 7 bases. V was clipped by 1 base and J by 6 bases; unmatched bases: 11. Per germline, CDR1 SGHVT and CDR2 SQSDAQ. The CDR3 contains 17 residues. The DNA of the CDR3 is TGTGCCAGCAGCTTAGAGGGGTGCGACAGGGAACATGAAAAACTGTTTTTT. It encodes CASSLEGCDREHEKLFF.

The chain joins TRBV12-3 or TRBV12-4 to TRBJ1-2; TRBD1 aligns across 10 bases. The CDR3 is made up of 12 amino acids. After removal of 3 bases from V and 13 bases from J, the junction contained 5 bases not matched to a gene. CDR3 DNA sequence: TGTGCCAGCAGTTTCCCGGGACAGGGGTCCACCTTC. It specifies CASSFPGQGSTF.

This clone occurred a few times. The chain is built from TRBV10-3 and TRBJ2-7; D possibly corresponds to TRBD2 (5 bases). Trimming cost V 7 bases and J 0 bases, with 13 bases left between them. Germline V gives CDR1 ENHRY, CDR2 SYGVKD. This CDR3 is built from 14 residues. The CDR3 sequence: CAIKETTSSYEQYF. CDR3 DNA sequence: TGTGCCATCAAAGAGACTACGAGCTCCTACGAGCAGTACTTC.

Only a few counts were recorded for this clone. The chain couples TRBV15 to TRBJ1-4; TRBD1 matches at 8 bases. The trim removed 2 bases at V and 7 bases at J, leaving 6 bases unmatched. This CDR3 spans 15 amino acids. Germline V gives CDR1 LNHNV, CDR2 YYDKDF (reference sequence). CDR3 in amino acids: CATSRRQGFGEKLFF. The CDR3 coding sequence is TGTGCCACCAGCAGACGACAGGGGTTTGGTGAAAAACTGTTTTTT.

The rearrangement joins TRBV6-5 to TRBJ1-6; 7 bases fit TRBD1. The J segment lost 5 bases and the V segment lost 6 bases, leaving 7 bases of the junction unmatched. CDR3 length: 15 amino acids. CDR1 is MNHEY and CDR2 is SVGAGI in the germline V gene. Here the CDR3 reads CASRTGQVNNSPLHF. The CDR3 DNA is TGTGCCAGCAGAACTGGACAGGTCAATAATTCACCCCTCCACTTT.

This clone was counted a single time. V and J are TRBV7-6 and TRBJ2-1; the match to TRBD1 covers 7 bases. The CDR3 length is 15 residues. Germline V CDR1 and CDR2: SGHVS, FNYEAQ. V lost 0 bases, J lost 2 bases, and 1 base stayed unmatched. The CDR3 loop is CASSLADRTYNEQFF. The CDR3 coding sequence is TGTGCCAGCAGCTTAGCGGACAGGACCTACAATGAGCAGTTCTTC.

V usage is TRBV24-1 and J usage is TRBJ2-3, with D possibly being TRBD1 (5 bases). The CDR3 extends over 13 amino acids. Deletions cut 3 bases from V and 2 bases from J, with 5 bases between. Germline CDR1 is KGHDR and CDR2 is SFDVKD. The chain's CDR3 is CATSDGATDTQYF. CDR3 in DNA: TGTGCCACCAGTGATGGGGCCACAGATACGCAGTATTTT.

The CDR3 nucleotides read TGCGCCAGCAGCCAAGAGTTGGGGACTATACGAAACGAGCAGTACTTC. Translated: CASSQELGTIRNEQYF. The chain recombines TRBV4-1 with TRBJ2-7; 7 bases are shared with TRBD2. The V gene end was trimmed by 0 bases and the J gene end by 5 bases; junction bases not matched to a gene: 10. The CDR3 is 16 residues long. Germline CDR1 and CDR2: MGHRA and YSYEKL.

The chain has TRBV7-8 and TRBJ2-2; a weak D match, TRBD1 (5 bases). The CDR3 runs 15 residues. The V gene lost 1 base and the J gene lost 5 bases, with 11 bases spanning the gap. Germline values: CDR1 SGHVS, CDR2 FQNEAQ. The CDR3 loop reads CASSLDRHLTGELFF. The CDR3 DNA reads TGTGCCAGCAGCTTAGACAGGCACTTGACCGGGGAGCTGTTTTTT.

The V and J genes are TRBV6-2 or TRBV6-3 and TRBJ2-7; 10 positions match TRBD1. The germline gives CDR1 MNHEY, CDR2 SVGEGT. Trimming removed 5 bases from V and 0 bases from J; junction bases left unmatched: 4. This CDR3 comprises 15 residues. The CDR3 bases are TGTGCCAGCAGTGACCGACAGGGGGCCTCCTACGAGCAGTACTTC. Its translation is CASSDRQGASYEQYF.

The chain employs TRBV19 and TRBJ1-1; 9 nucleotides agree with TRBD1. This CDR3 has 14 residues. Germline V CDR1 and CDR2: LNHDA, SQIVND (reference sequence). Trimming at V came to 6 bases and at J to 5 bases, leaving 7 bases not matched to a gene. The CDR3: CASRTQGAWTEAFF. The CDR3 DNA is TGTGCCAGTAGGACACAGGGGGCTTGGACTGAAGCTTTCTTT.